The T cell receptor beta chain described here comes from a study of blood T cell repertoires in COVID-19. The method was immunoSEQ multiplex PCR; TCRdb's version includes in-frame clones alone and lacks a portion of them. The profile shows 160,000 or so clones, roughly 75% of them singletons. The CDR3 contains 16 residues. With V trimmed by 5 bases and J by 6 bases, 13 bases remained unmatched. Looked up from germline, CDR1 is MNHEY and CDR2 is SMNVEV (reference sequence). The source is a man between 65 and 79 years old with active or convalescent COVID-19. Sequenced: peripheral blood. The genes are TRBV27 and TRBJ2-3, with 8 positions matching TRBD2. The DNA for the CDR3 is TGTGCCAGCAGTGCCCGGCGGGGGGCAGCGTCGGATACGCAGTATTTT. It yields the protein CASSARRGAASDTQYF.